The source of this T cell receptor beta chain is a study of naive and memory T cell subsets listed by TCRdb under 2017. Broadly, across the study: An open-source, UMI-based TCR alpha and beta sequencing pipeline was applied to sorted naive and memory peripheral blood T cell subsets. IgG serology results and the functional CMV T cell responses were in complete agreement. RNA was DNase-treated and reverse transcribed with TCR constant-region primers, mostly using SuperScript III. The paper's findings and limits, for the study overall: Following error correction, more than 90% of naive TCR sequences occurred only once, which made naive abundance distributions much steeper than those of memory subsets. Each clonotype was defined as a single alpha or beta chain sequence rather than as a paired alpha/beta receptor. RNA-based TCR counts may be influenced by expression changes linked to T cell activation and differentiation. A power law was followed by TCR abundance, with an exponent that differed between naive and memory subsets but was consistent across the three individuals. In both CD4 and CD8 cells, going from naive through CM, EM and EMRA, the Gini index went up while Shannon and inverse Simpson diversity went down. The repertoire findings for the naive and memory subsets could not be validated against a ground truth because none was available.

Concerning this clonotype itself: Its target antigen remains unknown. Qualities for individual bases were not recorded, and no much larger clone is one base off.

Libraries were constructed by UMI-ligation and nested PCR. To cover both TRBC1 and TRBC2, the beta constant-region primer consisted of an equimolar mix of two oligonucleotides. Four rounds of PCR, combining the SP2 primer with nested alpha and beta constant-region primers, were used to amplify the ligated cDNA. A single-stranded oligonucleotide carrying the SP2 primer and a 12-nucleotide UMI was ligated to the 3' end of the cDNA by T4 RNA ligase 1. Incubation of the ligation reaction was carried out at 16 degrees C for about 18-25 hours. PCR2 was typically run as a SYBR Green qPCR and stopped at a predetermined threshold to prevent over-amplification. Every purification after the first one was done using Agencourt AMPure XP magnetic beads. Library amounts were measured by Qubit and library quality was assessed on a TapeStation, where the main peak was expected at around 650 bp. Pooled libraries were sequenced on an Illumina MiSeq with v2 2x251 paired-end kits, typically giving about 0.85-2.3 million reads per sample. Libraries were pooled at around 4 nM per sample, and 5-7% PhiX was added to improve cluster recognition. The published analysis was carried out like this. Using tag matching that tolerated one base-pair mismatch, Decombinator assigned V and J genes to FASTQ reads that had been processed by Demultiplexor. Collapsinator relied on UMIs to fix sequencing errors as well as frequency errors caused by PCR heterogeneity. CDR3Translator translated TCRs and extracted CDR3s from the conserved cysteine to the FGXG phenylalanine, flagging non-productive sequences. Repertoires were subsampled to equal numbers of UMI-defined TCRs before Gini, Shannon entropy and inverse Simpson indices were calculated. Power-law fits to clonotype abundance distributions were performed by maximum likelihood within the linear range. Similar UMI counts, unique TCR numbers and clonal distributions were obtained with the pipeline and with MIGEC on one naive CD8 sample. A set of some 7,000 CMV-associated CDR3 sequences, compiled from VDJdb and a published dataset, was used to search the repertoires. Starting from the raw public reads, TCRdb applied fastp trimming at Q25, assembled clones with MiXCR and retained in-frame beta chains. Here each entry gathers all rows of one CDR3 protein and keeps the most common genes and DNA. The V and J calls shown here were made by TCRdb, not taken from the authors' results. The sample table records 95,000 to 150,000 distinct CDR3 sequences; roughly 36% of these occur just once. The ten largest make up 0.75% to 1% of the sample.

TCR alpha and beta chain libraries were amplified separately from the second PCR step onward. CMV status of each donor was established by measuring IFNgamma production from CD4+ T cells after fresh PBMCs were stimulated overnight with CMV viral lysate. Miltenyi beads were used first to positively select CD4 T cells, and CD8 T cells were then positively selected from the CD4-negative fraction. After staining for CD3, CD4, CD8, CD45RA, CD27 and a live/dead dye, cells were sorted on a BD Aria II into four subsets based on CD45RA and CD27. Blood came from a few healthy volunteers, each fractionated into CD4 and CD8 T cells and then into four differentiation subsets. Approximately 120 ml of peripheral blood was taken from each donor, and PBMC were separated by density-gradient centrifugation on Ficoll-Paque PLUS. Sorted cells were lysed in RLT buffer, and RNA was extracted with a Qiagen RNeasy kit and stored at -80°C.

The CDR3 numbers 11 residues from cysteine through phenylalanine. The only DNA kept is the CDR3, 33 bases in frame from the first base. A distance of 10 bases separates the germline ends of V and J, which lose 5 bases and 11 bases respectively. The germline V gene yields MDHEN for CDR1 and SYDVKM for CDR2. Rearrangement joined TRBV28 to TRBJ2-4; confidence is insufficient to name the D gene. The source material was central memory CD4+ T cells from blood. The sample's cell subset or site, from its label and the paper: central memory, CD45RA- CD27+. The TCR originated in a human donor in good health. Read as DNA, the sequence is TGTGCCAGCAGTAACCGGGCCCTTCAGTACTTC. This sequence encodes CASSNRALQYF.